Included here is one TCR beta chain sequence, with context. As originally analysed: It was from reference gene primer amplification that nucleated cell counts were estimated. Repertoires were generated with immunoSEQ multiplex PCR, while TCRdb's copy carries only in-frame clones and drops some. V, J and clone size are those of that table, while D and trimming were read from the DNA. In the table there are about 240,000 clones, 75% to 85% of which are singletons. Patients of the Seattle cohort, enrolled during active infection, were followed longitudinally. These data are taken from a study of blood T cell repertoires in COVID-19. Study overall: Sites across the United States, Italy and Spain contributed samples from acute and convalescent COVID-19. Sources were T cells, B-cell-depleted T cells, or PBMCs; the material itself was cDNA or gDNA.

Trimming shortened V by 3 bases and J by 0 bases, and 7 bases separated the two germline ends. This CDR3 spans 14 amino acids. Germline V gives CDR1 SNHLY, CDR2 FYNNEI. The V gene is TRBV2, the J gene TRBJ2-3; the D is unclear. This clonotype originated in a man aged 45-65 years with COVID-19, enrolled during active disease. Sample: peripheral blood. The CDR3 protein is CASSDNFSTDTQYF. The CDR3 DNA is TGTGCCAGCAGTGATAACTTCAGCACAGATACGCAGTATTTT.